These T cell receptor beta chains were read from a single sample in a study of shared clonotypes between healthy human individuals. The protocol was immunoSEQ multiplex PCR, while the TCRdb copy is restricted to in-frame clones and leaves out a portion. This sample has fewer than 1 million clones, with 90% to 98% found just once. The sequenced sample was naive CD8+ T cells sorted from blood. These receptors were obtained from a man aged 25-45 years in good health. The CDR3 runs from the conserved cysteine through the conserved F or W. The D gene is left open where the match is weak. Size values are once, few and many counts, or a class for expanded clones, and some rows have none.

clone size | D gene | CDR3 length | J gene | V gene | CDR3 protein | CDR3 DNA
NA | NA | 17 | TRBJ2-3 | TRBV5-1 | CASSLEWGELGWDTQYF | TGCGCCAGCAGCTTGGAGTGGGGCGAGCTAGGATGGGATACGCAGTATTTT
NA | NA | 14 | TRBJ2-5 | TRBV7-2 | CASSLGRYQETQYF | TGTGCCAGCAGCTTAGGGCGGTACCAAGAGACCCAGTACTTC
NA | NA | 14 | TRBJ2-7 | TRBV5-1 | CASSLADTYYEQYF | TGCGCCAGCAGCTTGGCCGACACGTACTACGAGCAGTACTTC
NA | NA | 13 | TRBJ2-3 | TRBV6-1 | CASSELVRDTQYF | TGTGCCAGCAGTGAATTAGTAAGAGATACGCAGTATTTT
NA | NA | 14 | TRBJ2-1 | TRBV4-1 | CASRETAHYNEQFF | TGCGCCAGCAGAGAGACTGCGCACTACAATGAGCAGTTCTTC
NA | NA | 14 | TRBJ2-3 | TRBV29-1 | CSVSLAKKGDTQYF | TGCAGCGTTTCTTTAGCGAAGAAGGGAGATACGCAGTATTTT
NA | TRBD2 | 15 | TRBJ2-1 | TRBV11-3 | CASSRTSGRRNEQFF | TGTGCCAGCAGCCGGACTAGCGGGAGGAGGAATGAGCAGTTCTTC
NA | TRBD2 | 15 | TRBJ2-3 | TRBV18 | CASSPGTSGTDTQYF | TGTGCCAGCTCACCTGGGACTAGCGGCACAGATACGCAGTATTTT
NA | TRBD2 | 16 | TRBJ2-1 | TRBV14 | CASSQEGSGSRNEQFF | TGTGCCAGCAGCCAAGAAGGGAGCGGGAGTCGCAATGAGCAGTTCTTC
NA | TRBD1 | 14 | TRBJ1-1 | TRBV2 | CASSGRGRGTEAFF | TGTGCCAGCAGTGGCAGGGGGCGCGGCACTGAAGCTTTCTTT
NA | NA | 16 | TRBJ1-5 | TRBV4-1 | CASSQVEVNPGQPQHF | TGCGCCAGCAGCCAAGTGGAGGTGAACCCAGGACAGCCCCAGCATTTT
NA | TRBD2 | 15 | TRBJ2-7 | TRBV29-1 | CSASGLAGQTYEQYF | TGCAGCGCCTCGGGACTAGCGGGACAGACCTACGAGCAGTACTTC
NA | TRBD1 | 12 | TRBJ1-1 | TRBV10-3 | CAIKQGATEAFF | TGTGCCATCAAACAGGGGGCGACTGAAGCTTTCTTT
NA | TRBD1 | 16 | TRBJ2-7 | TRBV27 | CASSDGTQGNRNEQYF | TGTGCCAGCAGTGACGGAACACAGGGGAATAGGAACGAGCAGTACTTC
NA | TRBD1 | 17 | TRBJ2-3 | TRBV10-3 | CAISDPWTGVSTDTQYF | TGTGCCATCAGTGATCCTTGGACAGGGGTGAGCACAGATACGCAGTATTTT
NA | TRBD2 | 13 | TRBJ2-7 | TRBV25-1 | CASSTSGSYEQYF | TGTGCCAGCTCGACTAGCGGGAGCTACGAGCAGTACTTC
few | NA | 13 | TRBJ2-7 | TRBV6-5 | CASSYSRVWEQYF | TGTGCCAGCAGTTACTCGAGGGTCTGGGAGCAGTACTTC
NA | NA | 14 | TRBJ2-7 | TRBV27 | CASSRTDPAREQYF | TGTGCCAGCAGCCGGACAGACCCAGCCCGGGAGCAGTACTTC
NA | TRBD2 | 18 | TRBJ2-1 | TRBV11-2 | CASSFIAGVSESYNEQFF | TGTGCCAGCAGCTTTATAGCGGGAGTTTCGGAGTCCTACAATGAGCAGTTCTTC
NA | TRBD1 | 15 | TRBJ2-1 | TRBV5-1 | CASSHGTGSYNEQFF | TGCGCCAGCAGCCACGGGACAGGGTCCTACAATGAGCAGTTCTTC
NA | NA | 16 | TRBJ2-7 | TRBV5-5 | CASSLFVAGVTYEQYF | TGTGCCAGCAGCTTGTTTGTAGCAGGGGTTACCTACGAGCAGTACTTC
NA | NA | 14 | TRBJ1-3 | TRBV7-9 | CASSPRSSGNTIYF | TGTGCCAGCAGCCCCCGCAGCTCTGGAAACACCATATATTTT
NA | TRBD2 | 16 | TRBJ2-5 | TRBV15 | CATSSSGAGELETQYF | TGTGCCACCAGCTCGTCGGGAGCGGGAGAATTGGAGACCCAGTACTTC
NA | TRBD2 | 14 | TRBJ2-7 | TRBV5-4 | CASSLGAGGGEQYF | TGTGCCAGCAGCTTGGGAGCGGGAGGGGGCGAGCAGTACTTC
NA | NA | 15 | TRBJ2-3 | TRBV9 | CASSVGSSSTDTQYF | TGTGCCAGCAGCGTGGGGTCGAGCTCGACAGATACGCAGTATTTT
NA | NA | 14 | TRBJ2-7 | TRBV7-9 | CASTPQASSYEQYF | TGTGCCAGCACCCCTCAGGCGAGCTCCTACGAGCAGTACTTC
NA | TRBD1 | 15 | TRBJ2-3 | TRBV9 | CASSPTGTVLDTQYF | TGTGCCAGCAGCCCCACCGGGACAGTGCTTGATACGCAGTATTTT
NA | TRBD1 | 13 | TRBJ2-7 | TRBV29-1 | CSVVGQGAYEQYF | TGCAGCGTTGTTGGCCAGGGGGCCTACGAGCAGTACTTC
NA | TRBD2 | 17 | TRBJ2-3 | TRBV19 | CASKGLAGGGPQDTQYF | TGTGCCAGTAAGGGGCTAGCGGGAGGAGGACCCCAAGATACGCAGTATTTT
NA | TRBD2 | 16 | TRBJ2-7 | TRBV7-9 | CASSLVGGRSSYEQYF | TGTGCCAGCAGCTTAGTGGGCGGGAGAAGTTCGTACGAGCAGTACTTC
NA | NA | 13 | TRBJ1-4 | TRBV30 | CAWSRGAGEKLFF | TGTGCCTGGAGTCGGGGGGCTGGTGAAAAACTGTTTTTT
NA | NA | 16 | TRBJ2-1 | TRBV4-1 | CASSQLPGVTYNEQFF | TGCGCCAGCAGCCAACTACCGGGAGTAACCTACAATGAGCAGTTCTTC
NA | NA | 15 | TRBJ1-2 | TRBV30 | CAWSTLTGDARGYTF | TGTGCCTGGAGTACCCTGACAGGCGATGCGCGTGGCTACACCTTC
NA | NA | 12 | TRBJ1-1 | TRBV29-1 | CSVEMDDPEAFF | TGCAGCGTTGAGATGGATGATCCTGAAGCTTTCTTT
NA | NA | 11 | TRBJ1-2 | TRBV6-5 | CASSQDSSYTF | TGTGCCAGCAGTCAGGACTCCAGCTACACCTTC